A single sample is the source of the 8 T cell receptor beta chains below, sequenced in a study of yellow fever vaccine responses in identical twins. Each CDR3 protein gets one entry after TCRdb re-called the RT-PCR reads with MiXCR. This sample yields about 10,000 distinct CDR3 sequences, of which roughly 80% are seen a single time; 2% belongs to the top ten. Sequencing used T cells from blood (PBMCs), unsorted or a sorted subset (not recorded which), obtained before or after yellow fever vaccination (not recorded which). Every receptor here comes from a young woman who received the yellow fever vaccine.

This chain joins TRBV10-3 and TRBJ2-1; possible D gene TRBD1, 5 bases. Germline CDR1 and CDR2: ENHRY and SYGVKD. The CDR3 runs to 15 residues. V was shortened by 5 bases and J by 5 bases, with 16 bases between the two germline ends. The CDR3 bases are TGTGCCATCAGTACCGGACATCCCGGAAACAATGAGCAGTTCTTC. Protein sequence: CAISTGHPGNNEQFF.

This clonotype was seen more than once but under ten times. The V and J genes are TRBV12-5 and TRBJ1-2; perhaps TRBD1 as D (6 bases). Trimming took 6 bases from V and 1 from J, leaving 24 bases between them. The CDR3 is made up of 18 amino acids. Germline-derived CDR1 and CDR2 are LGHNT and FRNRAP. CDR3 coding DNA: TGTGCTAGTGGCCCTTTAGCCACCGGGACAATTCATAACTATGGCTACACCTTC. Amino acid sequence: CASGPLATGTIHNYGYTF. The full variable domain, rest sourced from reference TRBV12-5 and TRBJ1-2, is DARVTQTPRHKVTEMGQEVTMRCQPILGHNTVFWYRQTMMQGLELLAYFRNRAPLDDSGMPKDRFSAEMPDATLATLKIQPSEPRDSAVYFCASGPLATGTIHNYGYTFGSGTRLTVV.

The V and J genes are TRBV4-2 and TRBJ2-1, with D hard to call. The CDR3 has 12 residues. Germline-derived CDR1 and CDR2 are LGHNA and YNFKEQ. V was clipped by 10 bases and J by 8 bases, with 15 bases between them. The CDR3 region is CATWDLPDEQFF. The CDR3 bases are TGTGCCACCTGGGATCTGCCCGATGAGCAGTTCTTC.

The gene calls are TRBV29-1 and TRBJ2-7, with D possibly being TRBD2 (6 bases). This CDR3 contains 13 residues. The germline V gene encodes CDR1 SQVTM and CDR2 ANQGSEA. Trimming shortened V by 4 bases and J by 2 bases, and 12 bases separated the two germline ends. The CDR3 here is CSVGERAAYEQYF. The DNA of the CDR3 is TGCAGCGTTGGGGAGCGGGCCGCCTACGAGCAGTACTTC.

The genes are TRBV24-1 and TRBJ1-1; no reliable D call. The CDR3 totals 13 residues. Deletions cut 3 bases from V and 0 bases from J, with 4 bases between. Germline CDR1 is KGHDR and CDR2 is SFDVKD. The CDR3 is CATSDTMNTEAFF. The CDR3, as DNA: TGTGCCACCAGTGATACGATGAACACTGAAGCTTTCTTT.

V usage is TRBV7-9 and J usage is TRBJ1-1; a weak D match, TRBD1 (6 bases). In germline, CDR1 is SEHNR, CDR2 FQNEAQ (reference sequence). The CDR3 is 14 residues long. V gave up 4 bases and J gave up 4 bases, with 13 bases separating them. The CDR3 is CASSYKGRGTEAFF. CDR3 nucleotides: TGTGCCAGCAGCTATAAGGGCAGGGGCACTGAAGCTTTCTTT. The full variable domain, in which reference TRBV7-9 and TRBJ1-1 provide the parts outside the CDR3, is DTGVSQNPRHKITKRGQNVTFRCDPISEHNRLYWYRQTLGQGPEFLTYFQNEAQLEKSRLLSDRFSAERPKGSFSTLEIQRTEQGDSAMYLCASSYKGRGTEAFFGQGTRLTVV.

The J gene is TRBJ2-7, the V gene TRBV18; a weak D match, TRBD1 (5 bases). Germline V gene lookup returns CDR1 KGHSH and CDR2 LQKENI. V gave up 3 bases and J gave up 2 bases, with 11 bases separating them. CDR3 length: 14 amino acids. The CDR3 region is CASSPRQNTYEQYF. In nucleotides, the CDR3 is TGTGCCAGCTCACCCCGACAGAACACCTACGAGCAGTACTTC. Filled out from reference TRBV18 and TRBJ2-7, the complete variable domain reads NAGVMQNPRHLVRRRGQEARLRCSPMKGHSHVYWYRQLPEEGLKFMVYLQKENIIDESGMPKERFSAEFPKEGPSILRIQQVVRGDSAAYFCASSPRQNTYEQYFGPGTRLTVT.

Only a few counts were recorded for this clonotype. The chain has TRBV11-1 and TRBJ2-7, with no clear D. CDR1 is SGHAT and CDR2 is FQDESV in the germline V gene (reference sequence). Trimming stripped 5 bases from V and 6 bases from J, with 23 bases between. CDR3 length: 16 amino acids. As DNA, the CDR3 is TGTGCCAGCAGCATTCGGACGTTAGTGGACCCAGGCGAGCAGTACTTC. Its translation: CASSIRTLVDPGEQYF.